Shown below are 5 T cell receptor beta chains from a single sample sequenced in a study of T cell changes during pregnancy in multiple sclerosis. The data were produced by immunoSEQ multiplex PCR, yet TCRdb's version contains in-frame clones alone and is incomplete. The sample has some 20,000 clones, 85% to 90% seen once. The material was CD4+ T cells from peripheral blood mononuclear cells, obtained in the first trimester of pregnancy. These receptors were obtained from a female donor in good health, enrolled as a control in a pregnancy study.

This chain connects TRBV19 to TRBJ2-1, with 13 bases that match TRBD2. Germline trimming cut 5 bases from V and 2 bases from J; bases unmatched to any gene: 3. CDR3 length equals 16 residues. Germline assignment: CDR1 LNHDA and CDR2 SQIVND (reference sequence). The CDR3 DNA reads TGTGCCAGTAGTCCTACTAGCGGGAGGGCCTACAATGAGCAGTTCTTC. Translation gives CASSPTSGRAYNEQFF.

The chain combines TRBV13 with TRBJ2-5; D gene uncertain. The ends were cut back, 4 bases at V and 5 bases at J, with 5 bases in the middle. This CDR3 has 11 amino acids. CDR1 and CDR2 (germline): PRHDT, FYEKMQ (reference sequence). Here the CDR3 DNA reads TGTGCCAGCAGCTCCGGGGAGACCCAGTACTTC. Amino acids: CASSSGETQYF. The variable domain in full, completed from reference TRBV13 and TRBJ2-5, reads AAGVIQSPRHLIKEKRETATLKCYPIPRHDTVYWYQQGPGQDPQFLISFYEKMQSDKGSIPDRFSAQQFSDYHSELNMSSLELGDSALYFCASSSGETQYFGPGTRLLVL.

The chain carries TRBV27 and TRBJ2-7; 7 bases agree with TRBD1. The CDR3 length is 14 residues. The germline V gene has CDR1 MNHEY and CDR2 SMNVEV (reference sequence). With V trimmed by 7 bases and J by 1 base, 7 bases remained unmatched. This chain's CDR3 is CASTRAGGSYEQYF. CDR3 in DNA: TGTGCCAGCACTCGAGCAGGGGGTTCCTACGAGCAGTACTTC.

The gene calls are TRBV11-2 and TRBJ2-2, with D possibly matching TRBD1 (5 bases). CDR3 length equals 12 residues. Germline values: CDR1 SGHAT, CDR2 FQNNGV. The V gene lost 5 bases and the J gene lost 8 bases, with 9 bases spanning the gap. The CDR3 sequence is CASSPTAGELFF. CDR3 DNA: TGTGCCAGCAGCCCGACAGCTGGGGAGCTGTTTTTT.

This sequence joins TRBV30 and TRBJ2-3; possible D gene TRBD1, 6 bases. The CDR3 covers 16 residues. V lost 4 bases to trimming and J lost 0 bases, with 17 bases between them. Germline V gives CDR1 GTSNPN, CDR2 SVGIG (reference sequence). CDR3 sequence (DNA): TGTGCCTGGACTCGGGGCAGGGGAGCTAGCACAGATACGCAGTATTTT. Translation: CAWTRGRGASTDTQYF. The entire variable domain, with the rest obtained from reference TRBV30 and TRBJ2-3, is as follows: SQTIHQWPATLVQPVGSPLSLECTVEGTSNPNLYWYRQAAGRGLQLLFYSVGIGQISSEVPQNLSASRPQDRQFILSSKKLLLSDSGFYLCAWTRGRGASTDTQYFGPGTRLTVL.